The 8 T cell receptor beta chains in this list originate from one sample, sequenced in a study of T cell repertoires in cytomegalovirus infection (dated by TCRdb to between 2018 and 2021). Data came from an Illumina HiSeq 1500. TCRdb reanalyzed the raw reads on its own, using fastp at Q25 for trimming and MiXCR for clone calling, and kept in-frame beta chains. Every distinct CDR3 protein forms one entry, paired with its most common genes and DNA. The sample profile shows 600,000 to 700,000 distinct CDR3 sequences; roughly 36% of them were found once. The leading ten clones occupy 15% to 20% of the sample. Their recognized antigens are unknown. The sample's treatment or condition label, decoded: in vitro stimulation with specific CMV peptide epitopes to enrich CMV-specific T cells. The sample consisted of cultured PBMCs, taken from culture after CMV antigen stimulation. The receptors stem from a human donor in good health (CMV status not recorded). Some clones in this sample may be carry-over from other donors' samples.

In nucleotides, the CDR3 is TGTGCCAGCAGCCCCAGCACAGGGGTTGGGGAGACCCAGTACTTC. The encoded protein is CASSPSTGVGETQYF. V gene TRBV11-2 combines with J gene TRBJ2-5, with 7 bases aligning to TRBD1. The CDR3 covers 15 residues. From germline, CDR1 is SGHAT and CDR2 FQNNGV. V was pared by 5 bases and J by 5 bases, with 11 bases of the junction left unmatched.

This clonotype has more than one count but fewer than ten. The rearrangement uses TRBV6-1 and TRBJ1-5; D unresolved. Germline lookup yields CDR1 MNHNS and CDR2 SASEGT. Trimming took 6 bases from V and 7 from J, leaving 16 bases between them. The CDR3 extends over 14 amino acids. CDR3 protein: CASRDPAADQPQHF. CDR3 bases: TGTGCCAGCAGGGACCCGGCAGCTGACCAGCCCCAGCATTTT.

This clonotype occurred a few times. The chain combines TRBV2 with TRBJ1-3; D gene uncertain. This CDR3 has 15 amino acids. Germline V gene sequence: CDR1 SNHLY, CDR2 FYNNEI. Trimming removed 4 bases at V and 0 bases at J, with 10 bases between. In DNA form, the CDR3 reads TGTGCCAGCAGTGCTGACACCGGCTCTGGAAACACCATATATTTT. It yields the protein CASSADTGSGNTIYF.

This clonotype was counted a few times. V is TRBV7-8 and J is TRBJ1-2; weak D call: TRBD1 (5 bases). The V end lost 5 bases, the J end lost 8 bases, and 21 bases lay between the germline ends. Germline CDR1 is SGHVS and CDR2 is FQNEAQ. CDR3 size: 15 residues. CDR3 sequence reads: CASSPGPVAPGGYTF. In DNA, the CDR3 is TGTGCCAGCAGCCCGGGGCCGGTGGCCCCAGGGGGCTACACCTTC. The full variable domain, in which reference TRBV7-8 and TRBJ1-2 provide the parts outside the CDR3, is GAGVSQSPRYKVAKRGQDVALRCDPISGHVSLFWYQQALGQGPEFLTYFQNEAQLDKSGLPSDRFFAERPEGSVSTLKIQRTQQEDSAVYLCASSPGPVAPGGYTFGSGTRLTVV.

In its sample, this clonotype was seen a few times. This CDR3 reads CASSQVPLRRRDNEQFF. CDR3 nucleotide sequence: TGCGCCAGCAGCCAAGTCCCCCTCCGCCGACGGGACAATGAGCAGTTCTTC. This chain uses TRBV4-1 with TRBJ2-1; no clear D. Germline CDR1 MGHRA, CDR2 YSYEKL. CDR3 size: 17 residues. The V gene lost 1 base and the J gene lost 5 bases, with 18 bases spanning the gap.

This clonotype has ten or more counts. The chain is built from TRBV7-2 and TRBJ2-7; 9 bases map to TRBD1. Germline CDR1 is SGHTA and CDR2 is FQGNSA. V dropped 4 bases and J dropped 3; count of bases not matched to a gene: 4. The CDR3 loop spans 14 amino acids. CDR3 sequence: CASSSTGGGYEQYF. The CDR3 nucleotides are TGTGCCAGCAGCTCGACAGGGGGGGGCTACGAGCAGTACTTC.

This clonotype was observed a few times. V is TRBV15 and J is TRBJ1-1; D ambiguous. With 5 bases removed from V and 1 base from J, the gap between germline ends came to 5 bases. CDR1 and CDR2 (germline): LNHNV, YYDKDF (reference sequence). The CDR3 is 12 residues long. The CDR3 spells CATSRSNTEAFF. CDR3 DNA: TGTGCCACCAGCCGATCGAACACTGAAGCTTTCTTT.

This chain joins TRBV2 and TRBJ2-7; D possibly corresponds to TRBD1 (6 bases). CDR1 and CDR2 (germline): SNHLY, FYNNEI. The CDR3 consists of 15 residues. Trimming took off 4 bases at V and 2 bases at J, with 15 bases between the two ends. CDR3 residues: CASSAYRDTTYEQYF. DNA for the CDR3: TGTGCCAGCAGTGCATACCGGGACACTACCTACGAGCAGTACTTC. The full variable domain, rest sourced from reference TRBV2 and TRBJ2-7, is EPEVTQTPSHQVTQMGQEVILRCVPISNHLYFYWYRQILGQKVEFLVSFYNNEISEKSEIFDDQFSVERPDGSNFTLKIRSTKLEDSAMYFCASSAYRDTTYEQYFGPGTRLTVT.